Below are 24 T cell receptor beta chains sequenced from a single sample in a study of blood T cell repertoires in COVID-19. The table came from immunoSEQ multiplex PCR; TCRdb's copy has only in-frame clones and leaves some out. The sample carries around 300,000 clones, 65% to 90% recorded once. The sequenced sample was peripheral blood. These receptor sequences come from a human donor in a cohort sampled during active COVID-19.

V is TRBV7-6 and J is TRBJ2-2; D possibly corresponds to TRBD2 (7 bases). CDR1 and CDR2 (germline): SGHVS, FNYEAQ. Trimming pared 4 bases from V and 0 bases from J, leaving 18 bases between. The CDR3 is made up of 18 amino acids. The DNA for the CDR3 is TGTGCCAGCAGCTCCGCGGGGGCGGGCAAGGCGAACACCGGGGAGCTGTTTTTT. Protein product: CASSSAGAGKANTGELFF.

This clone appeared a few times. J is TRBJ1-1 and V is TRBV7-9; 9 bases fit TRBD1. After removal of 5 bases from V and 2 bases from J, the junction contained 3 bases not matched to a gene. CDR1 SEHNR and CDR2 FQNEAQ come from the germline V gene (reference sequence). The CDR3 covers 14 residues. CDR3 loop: CASSMGQGNTEAFF. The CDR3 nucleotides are TGTGCCAGCAGCATGGGACAGGGTAACACTGAAGCTTTCTTT.

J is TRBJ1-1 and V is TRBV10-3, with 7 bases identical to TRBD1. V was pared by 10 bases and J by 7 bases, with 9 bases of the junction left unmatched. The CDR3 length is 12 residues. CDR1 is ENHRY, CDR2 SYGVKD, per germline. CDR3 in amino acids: CATGRGQNEAFF. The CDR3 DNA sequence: TGTGCCACCGGGAGGGGGCAGAATGAAGCTTTCTTT.

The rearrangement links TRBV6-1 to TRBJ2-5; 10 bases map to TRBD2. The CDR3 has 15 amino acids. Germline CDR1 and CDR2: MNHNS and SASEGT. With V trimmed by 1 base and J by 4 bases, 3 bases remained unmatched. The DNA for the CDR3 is TGTGCCAGCAGTGAAGGGGGACTAGCGTCAGAGACCCAGTACTTC. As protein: CASSEGGLASETQYF.

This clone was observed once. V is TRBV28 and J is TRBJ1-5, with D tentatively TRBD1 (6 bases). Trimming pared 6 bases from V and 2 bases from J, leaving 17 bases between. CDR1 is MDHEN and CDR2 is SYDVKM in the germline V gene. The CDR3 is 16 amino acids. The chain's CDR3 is CASRTWGQGGNQPQHF. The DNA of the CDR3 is TGTGCCAGCAGGACCTGGGGACAAGGGGGCAATCAGCCCCAGCATTTT.

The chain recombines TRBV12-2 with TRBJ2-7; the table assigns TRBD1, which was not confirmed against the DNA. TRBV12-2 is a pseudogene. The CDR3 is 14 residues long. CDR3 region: CASRFSTFSYEQYF. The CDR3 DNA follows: TGTGCAAGTCGTTTTTCGACATTTTCCTACGAGCAGTACTTC.

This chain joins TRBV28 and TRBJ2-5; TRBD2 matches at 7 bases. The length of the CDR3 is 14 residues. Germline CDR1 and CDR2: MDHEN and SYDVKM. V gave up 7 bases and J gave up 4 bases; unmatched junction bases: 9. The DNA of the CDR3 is TGTGCCAGCACCTCGGGAGGCCTGGGAGAGACCCAGTACTTC. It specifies CASTSGGLGETQYF.

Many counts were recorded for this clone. The CDR3 here is CASSDGSSDTQYF. Here the CDR3 DNA reads TGTGCCAGCAGTGACGGCTCCTCAGATACGCAGTATTTT. This chain links TRBV6-4 with TRBJ2-3; D is unclear. Trimming cost V 2 bases and J 4 bases, with 7 bases left between them. The CDR3 totals 13 residues. From germline, CDR1 is MRHNA and CDR2 SNTAGT.

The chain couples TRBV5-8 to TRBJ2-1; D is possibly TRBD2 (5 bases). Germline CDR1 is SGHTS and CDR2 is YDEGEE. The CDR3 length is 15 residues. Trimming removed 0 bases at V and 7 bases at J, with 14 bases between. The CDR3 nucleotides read TGTGCCAGCAGCTTGGCCCCCCGTCGGGGTAATGAGCAGTTCTTC. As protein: CASSLAPRRGNEQFF.

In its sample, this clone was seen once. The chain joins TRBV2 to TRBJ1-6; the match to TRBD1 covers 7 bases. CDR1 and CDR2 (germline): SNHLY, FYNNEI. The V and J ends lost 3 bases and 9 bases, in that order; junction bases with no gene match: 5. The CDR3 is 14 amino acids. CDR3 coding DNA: TGTGCCAGCAGTGACCAGGGGGGAATTTCACCCCTCCACTTT. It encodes CASSDQGGISPLHF.

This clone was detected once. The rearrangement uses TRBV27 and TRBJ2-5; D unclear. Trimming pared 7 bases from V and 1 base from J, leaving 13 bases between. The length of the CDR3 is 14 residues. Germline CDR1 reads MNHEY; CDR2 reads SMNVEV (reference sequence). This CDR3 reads CASISVPPQETQYF. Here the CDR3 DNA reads TGTGCCAGCATTTCCGTCCCCCCCCAAGAGACCCAGTACTTC.

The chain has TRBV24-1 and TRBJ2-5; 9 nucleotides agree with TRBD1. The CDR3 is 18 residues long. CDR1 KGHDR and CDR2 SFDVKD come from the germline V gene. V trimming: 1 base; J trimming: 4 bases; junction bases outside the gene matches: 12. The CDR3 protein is CATSDFTGGDPSRETQYF. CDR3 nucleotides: TGTGCCACCAGTGATTTTACAGGGGGCGACCCAAGCCGAGAGACCCAGTACTTC.

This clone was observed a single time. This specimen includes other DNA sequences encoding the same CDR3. CDR3 residues: CASSLVQDYEQYF. Here the CDR3 DNA reads TGTGCCAGCAGCCTTGTACAGGACTACGAGCAGTACTTC. The V and J genes are TRBV7-8 and TRBJ2-7; D might be TRBD1 (5 bases). V dropped 5 bases and J dropped 3 bases, with 11 bases sitting between them. Germline CDR1 is SGHVS and CDR2 is FQNEAQ. The CDR3 extends over 13 amino acids. The full variable domain, with the rest looked up from reference TRBV7-8 and TRBJ2-7, is GAGVSQSPRYKVAKRGQDVALRCDPISGHVSLFWYQQALGQGPEFLTYFQNEAQLDKSGLPSDRFFAERPEGSVSTLKIQRTQQEDSAVYLCASSLVQDYEQYFGPGTRLTVT.

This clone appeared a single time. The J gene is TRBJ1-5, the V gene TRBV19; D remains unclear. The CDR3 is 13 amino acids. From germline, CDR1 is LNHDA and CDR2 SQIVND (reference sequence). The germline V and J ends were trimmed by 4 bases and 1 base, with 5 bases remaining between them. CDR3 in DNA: TGTGCCAGTAGTAGTCAGAGCAATCAGCCCCAGCATTTT. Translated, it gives CASSSQSNQPQHF.

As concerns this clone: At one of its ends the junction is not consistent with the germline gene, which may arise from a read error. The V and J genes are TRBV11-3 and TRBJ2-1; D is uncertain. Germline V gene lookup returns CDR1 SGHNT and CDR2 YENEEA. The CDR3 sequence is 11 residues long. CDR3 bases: TGTGCCAGCAGCTCCGACAATGAGCAGTTCTTC. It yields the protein CASSSDNEQFF. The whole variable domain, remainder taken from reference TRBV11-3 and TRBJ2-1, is EAGVVQSPRYKIIEKKQPVAFWCNPISGHNTLYWYLQNLGQGPELLIRYENEEAVDDSQLPKDRFSAERLKGVDSTLKIQPAELGDSAVYLCASSSDNEQFFGPGTRLTVL.

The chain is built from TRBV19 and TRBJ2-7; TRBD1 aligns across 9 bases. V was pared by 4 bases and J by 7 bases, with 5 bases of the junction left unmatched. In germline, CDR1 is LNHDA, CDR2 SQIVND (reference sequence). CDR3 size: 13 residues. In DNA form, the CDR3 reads TGTGCCAGTAGTACCGGGACAGGGTGGGAGCAGTACTTC. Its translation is CASSTGTGWEQYF.

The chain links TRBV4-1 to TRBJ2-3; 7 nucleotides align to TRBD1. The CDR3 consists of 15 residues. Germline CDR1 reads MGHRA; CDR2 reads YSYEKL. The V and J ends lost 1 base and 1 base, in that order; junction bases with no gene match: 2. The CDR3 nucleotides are TGCGCCAGCAGCCAAGGGCAGGGGGGCACAGATACGCAGTATTTT. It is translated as CASSQGQGGTDTQYF.

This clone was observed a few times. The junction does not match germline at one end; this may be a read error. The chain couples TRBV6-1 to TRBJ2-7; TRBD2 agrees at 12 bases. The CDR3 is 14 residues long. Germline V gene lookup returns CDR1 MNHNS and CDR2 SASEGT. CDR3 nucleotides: TGTGCCAGCAGTGAATTTCTAGCGGGAGGGCCGGGGAACTTC. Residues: CASSEFLAGGPGNF.

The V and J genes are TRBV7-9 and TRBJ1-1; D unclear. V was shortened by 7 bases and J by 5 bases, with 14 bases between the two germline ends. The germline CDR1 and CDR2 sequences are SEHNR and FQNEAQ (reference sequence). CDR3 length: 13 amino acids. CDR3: CASTVLEETEAFF. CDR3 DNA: TGTGCCAGCACCGTCTTAGAGGAAACTGAAGCTTTCTTT.

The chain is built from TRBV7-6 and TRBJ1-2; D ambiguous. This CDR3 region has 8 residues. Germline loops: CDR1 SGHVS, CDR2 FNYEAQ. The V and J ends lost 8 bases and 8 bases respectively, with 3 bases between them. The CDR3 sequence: CASGGYTF. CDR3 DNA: TGTGCCAGCGGCGGCTACACCTTC.

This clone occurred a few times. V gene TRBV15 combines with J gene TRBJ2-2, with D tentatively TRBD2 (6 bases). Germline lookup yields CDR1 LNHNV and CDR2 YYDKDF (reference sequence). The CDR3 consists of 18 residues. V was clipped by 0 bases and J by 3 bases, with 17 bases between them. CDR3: CATSRDGRDSHYTGELFF. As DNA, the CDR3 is TGTGCCACCAGCAGAGATGGAAGGGACTCCCACTACACCGGGGAGCTGTTTTTT. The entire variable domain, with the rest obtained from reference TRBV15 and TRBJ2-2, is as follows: DAMVIQNPRYQVTQFGKPVTLSCSQTLNHNVMYWYQQKSSQAPKLLFHYYDKDFNNEADTPDNFQSRRPNTSFCFLDIRSPGLGDTAMYLCATSRDGRDSHYTGELFFGEGSRLTVL.

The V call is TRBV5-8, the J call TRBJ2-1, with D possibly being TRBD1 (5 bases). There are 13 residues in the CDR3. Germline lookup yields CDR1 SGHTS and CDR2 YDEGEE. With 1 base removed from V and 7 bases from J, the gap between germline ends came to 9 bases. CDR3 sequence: CASSLFQGNEQFF. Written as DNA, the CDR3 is TGTGCCAGCAGCTTGTTCCAGGGTAATGAGCAGTTCTTC.

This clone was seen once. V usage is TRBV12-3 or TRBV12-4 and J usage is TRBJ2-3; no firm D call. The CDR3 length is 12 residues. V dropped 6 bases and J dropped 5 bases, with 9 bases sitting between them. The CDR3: CASSNSGDTQYF. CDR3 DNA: TGTGCCAGCAGCAACTCTGGAGATACGCAGTATTTT.

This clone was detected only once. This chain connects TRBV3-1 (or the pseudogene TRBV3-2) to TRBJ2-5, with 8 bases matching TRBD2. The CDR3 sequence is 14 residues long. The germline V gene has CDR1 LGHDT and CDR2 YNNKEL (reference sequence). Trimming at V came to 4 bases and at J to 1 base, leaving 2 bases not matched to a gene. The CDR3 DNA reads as TGTGCCAGCAGCCTTCTAGCGGGCCAAGAGACCCAGTACTTC. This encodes CASSLLAGQETQYF.